The sequence of this T cell receptor beta chain was determined in a study of regulatory T cells in long-lasting Graves disease. Broader study findings: Lower TCR diversity was seen in persistent Graves' patients than in newly diagnosed ones.

This clonotype was recorded many times. Antigen: not known. Time point noted: persistent/refractory GD, antithyroid drugs over 5 years with positive TRAb. PBMC RNA served as the TCR library source. Germline CDR1 is MDHEN and CDR2 is SYDVKM. The germline V and J ends were trimmed by 2 bases and 4 bases, with 9 bases remaining between them. This CDR3 is built from 14 residues. Arm-PCR with iRepertoire HTBI primers amplified the CDR3 regions for these TCR beta libraries. TCRdb analysed the multiplex PCR reads with MiXCR anew, one entry per CDR3 protein. The table records hundreds of thousands of distinct CDR3 sequences, 25% to 35% of them present only once.

This sequence was found in a female donor with Graves disease. The sequencing here drew on peripheral blood mononuclear cells (PBMCs), taken when the disease was refractory, from a patient treated with antithyroid drugs. The chain has TRBV28 and TRBJ1-5; possible D gene TRBD1, 5 bases. The CDR3 protein is CASSLGWGNQPQHF. The CDR3 DNA reads TGTGCCAGCAGTTTAGGTTGGGGGAATCAGCCCCAGCATTTT.